The next 18 T cell receptor beta chains were all read from a single sample in a study of T cells after yellow fever vaccination (dated by TCRdb to the late 2010s). The library was prepared using 5' RACE. Sequencing was performed on an Illumina HiSeq 2500. The public sequencing data were trimmed at Q25 with fastp and processed into clonotypes with MiXCR by TCRdb, which kept only in-frame beta chains. Duplicate CDR3 protein sequences are folded into a single record with the most common DNA and genes. This sample comprises around 250,000 distinct CDR3 sequences, about 7% of them detected only once. The ten largest clonotypes hold 0.65% to 0.9% of the sample. The sample's treatment or condition label is to be understood as: live attenuated yellow fever vaccine strain. The material was CD4+ T cells sorted from PBMCs, obtained 15 days after the yellow fever booster vaccination. The receptors come from a man aged 30 to 39 who received the YFV17D yellow fever vaccine.

The table lists this clonotype with many counts. The chain's CDR3 is CASSLVAGAYEQYF. In nucleotides, the CDR3 is TGCGCCAGCAGCTTGGTAGCGGGAGCCTACGAGCAGTACTTC. The gene calls are TRBV5-1 and TRBJ2-7; 9 bases fit TRBD2. CDR3 size: 14 residues. V lost 0 bases, J lost 2 bases, and 0 bases stayed unmatched. Per germline, CDR1 SGHRS and CDR2 YFSETQ.

Turning to this clonotype: This may arise from a read error, as a much more abundant clone is one base away. This chain links TRBV3-1 with TRBJ2-7, with 8 bases that match TRBD2. Germline CDR1 is LGHDT and CDR2 is YNNKEL (reference sequence). This CDR3 has 14 amino acids. J lost 3 bases, V lost 7 bases, and 8 bases had no gene match. The CDR3 loop is CASIRAGGFYEQYF. The DNA for the CDR3 is TGTGCCAGCATCCGGGCGGGAGGATTCTACGAGCAGTACTTC.

This clonotype turned up a few times. The gene calls are TRBV7-9 and TRBJ2-5; 8 bases line up with TRBD1. Germline V CDR1 and CDR2: SEHNR, FQNEAQ (reference sequence). V dropped 2 bases and J dropped 7; count of bases not matched to a gene: 12. The CDR3 runs 16 residues. CDR3 bases: TGTGCCAGCAGCTTACAGGGGGCCGGGACCCGTCGGACCCAGTACTTC. Amino acid sequence: CASSLQGAGTRRTQYF. Together with reference TRBV7-9 and TRBJ2-5, the CDR3 gives the full variable domain: DTGVSQNPRHKITKRGQNVTFRCDPISEHNRLYWYRQTLGQGPEFLTYFQNEAQLEKSRLLSDRFSAERPKGSFSTLEIQRTEQGDSAMYLCASSLQGAGTRRTQYFGPGTRLLVL.

The J gene is TRBJ2-2, the V gene TRBV5-4; 8 bases line up with TRBD1. V was clipped by 0 bases and J by 5 bases; unmatched bases: 9. Germline-derived CDR1 and CDR2 are SGHNT and YYREEE (reference sequence). This CDR3 contains 17 residues. CDR3 sequence (DNA): TGTGCCAGCAGCTTGGTATTCCAGGGGGCGAGGACCGGGGAGCTGTTTTTT. As protein: CASSLVFQGARTGELFF.

This clonotype has at least ten counts. The CDR3 protein is CASSPIKINRQGDEQFF. The CDR3 DNA follows: TGCGCCAGCAGCCCTATTAAGATAAACCGGCAGGGCGATGAGCAGTTCTTC. The J gene is TRBJ2-1, the V gene TRBV5-1; D perhaps matches TRBD1 (5 bases). Trimming stripped 4 bases from V and 8 bases from J, with 25 bases between. The CDR3 is 17 amino acids. Germline CDR1 SGHRS, CDR2 YFSETQ.

The gene calls are TRBV7-9 and TRBJ2-3; D unclear. CDR1 and CDR2 from the germline V gene are SEHNR and FQNEAQ (reference sequence). The CDR3 consists of 12 residues. Deletions cut 5 bases from V and 7 bases from J, with 10 bases between. CDR3 protein: CASSPQSYTQYF. Here the CDR3 DNA reads TGTGCCAGCAGCCCCCAGTCCTATACGCAGTATTTT.

This clonotype was seen only a few times. V gene TRBV6-2 or TRBV6-3 combines with J gene TRBJ1-5, with D tentatively TRBD1 (6 bases). Per the germline V gene, CDR1 is MNHEY and CDR2 is SVGEGT. V was cut by 4 bases and J by 2 bases, with 12 bases left in between. The CDR3 covers 15 residues. The CDR3 protein is CASSFMDRGNQPQHF. In DNA, the CDR3 is TGTGCCAGCAGTTTCATGGACAGAGGCAATCAGCCCCAGCATTTT.

This clonotype was counted between two and nine times. CDR3 nucleotides: TGCAGTGCTAGAGAGGCTAGCGGGAGAGGGACAGAGACCCAGTACTTC. Its translation: CSAREASGRGTETQYF. The chain couples TRBV20-1 to TRBJ2-5, with 10 positions matching TRBD2. V was clipped by 0 bases and J by 4 bases; unmatched bases: 8. The germline gives CDR1 DFQATT, CDR2 SNEGSKA (reference sequence). The CDR3 totals 16 residues.

This clonotype has only a few counts. The chain employs TRBV29-1 and TRBJ1-2; D is uncertain. The ends were cut back, 4 bases at V and 6 bases at J, with 9 bases in the middle. Germline assignment: CDR1 SQVTM and CDR2 ANQGSEA. The CDR3 is 11 amino acids. CDR3 coding DNA: TGCAGCGTTGCCAGGATAGATGGCTACACCTTC. Its protein product is CSVARIDGYTF.

This clonotype was observed many times. This rearrangement joins TRBV2 to TRBJ2-2; D is undetermined. The germline V and J ends were trimmed by 4 bases and 4 bases, with 10 bases remaining between them. The germline V gene has CDR1 SNHLY and CDR2 FYNNEI. CDR3 length: 14 residues. CDR3 in amino acids: CASSATHSTGELFF. The CDR3 bases are TGTGCCAGCAGTGCAACCCATAGCACCGGGGAGCTGTTTTTT.

This clonotype appeared a few times. The chain joins TRBV5-1 to TRBJ2-7, with 11 positions matching TRBD1. This CDR3 has 15 residues. The germline V gene has CDR1 SGHRS and CDR2 YFSETQ. Trimming at V came to 1 base and at J to 4 bases, leaving 4 bases not matched to a gene. This CDR3 is CASSLLDRGLYEQYF. The CDR3 region has the DNA TGCGCCAGCAGCTTGTTGGACAGGGGGCTATACGAGCAGTACTTC.

This clonotype was counted a few times. CDR3 region: CASSPRQTNEQFF. DNA for the CDR3: TGTGCCAGCAGCCCCCGACAGACCAATGAGCAGTTCTTC. The chain uses TRBV7-9 and TRBJ2-1, with TRBD1 as a possible D gene (5 bases). V was pared by 5 bases and J by 6 bases, with 11 bases between. The V gene's germline CDR1 is SEHNR and CDR2 FQNEAQ (reference sequence). The length of the CDR3 is 13 residues.

This clonotype was counted at least ten times. Here the CDR3 DNA reads TGTGCCAGCAGCGTGGGGAGTCGAGGATACAATGAGCAGTTCTTC. This gives the protein CASSVGSRGYNEQFF. The rearrangement uses TRBV9 and TRBJ2-1, with D possibly being TRBD2 (5 bases). Germline V gene sequence: CDR1 SGDLS, CDR2 YYNGEE. V shed 2 bases and J shed 4 bases, with 13 bases lying between them. This CDR3 is 15 amino acids long.

This clonotype came up a few times. The chain combines TRBV10-3 with TRBJ2-3; 12 bases agree with TRBD2. Trimming at V came to 4 bases and at J to 6 bases, leaving 5 bases not matched to a gene. The CDR3 loop spans 15 amino acids. Germline values: CDR1 ENHRY, CDR2 SYGVKD. As DNA, the CDR3 is TGTGCCATCAGTGGGACTAGCGGGGACAGCGATACGCAGTATTTT. It yields the protein CAISGTSGDSDTQYF.

This clonotype was seen at least ten times. The J gene is TRBJ1-2, the V gene TRBV3-1; a possible D gene is TRBD1 (5 bases). Germline CDR1 LGHDT, CDR2 YNNKEL (reference sequence). Trimming removed 3 bases at V and 8 bases at J, with 13 bases between. The CDR3 runs to 13 residues. This CDR3 reads CASSQATASGYTF. In DNA form, the CDR3 reads TGTGCCAGCAGCCAGGCGACAGCTAGCGGCTACACCTTC.

This clonotype was counted between two and nine times. The chain joins TRBV20-1 to TRBJ2-1, with D hard to call. Trimming took off 5 bases at V and 1 base at J, with 12 bases between the two ends. This CDR3 is built from 14 residues. The V gene's germline CDR1 is DFQATT and CDR2 SNEGSKA (reference sequence). The CDR3 loop reads CSAPSVESYNEQFF. CDR3 DNA: TGCAGTGCTCCTTCGGTGGAATCCTACAATGAGCAGTTCTTC.

This clonotype appeared many times. The rearrangement joins TRBV29-1 to TRBJ2-7; D assignment may be TRBD1 or TRBD2 (5 bases each). In germline, CDR1 is SQVTM, CDR2 ANQGSEA. This CDR3 contains 13 residues. V gave up 4 bases and J gave up 2 bases, with 12 bases separating them. The CDR3 loop reads CSVGGTLTYEQYF. CDR3 sequence (DNA): TGCAGCGTTGGGGGGACCTTGACCTACGAGCAGTACTTC.

In its sample, this clonotype was seen a few times. The chain couples TRBV7-6 to TRBJ2-1; 14 nucleotides align to TRBD2. This CDR3 spans 22 amino acids. The V segment lost 2 bases and the J segment 0 bases; nucleotides outside the gene matches: 15. The germline CDR1 and CDR2 sequences are SGHVS and FNYEAQ. CDR3 bases: TGTGCCAGCAGCTTAACCTTTCCGGGACTAGCGGGAGAAATAAGCTCCTACAATGAGCAGTTCTTC. This sequence encodes CASSLTFPGLAGEISSYNEQFF.